These 12 T cell receptor beta chains were all obtained from the same sample, sequenced in a study of cytomegalovirus exposure and HLA in healthy donors. Researchers ran the PCR with 60 Vbeta and 13 Jbeta primers. Measured with immunoSEQ multiplex PCR; TCRdb has only the in-frame clones, and not every one. This table holds over 200,000 clones, roughly 80% found once. The sequencing input was PBMCs. These receptors all stem from a man aged 40-55 years in good health and CMV-seropositive.

The chain combines TRBV5-1 with TRBJ2-3, with 7 bases that match TRBD2. CDR3 length: 14 amino acids. Germline V gives CDR1 SGHRS, CDR2 YFSETQ. The V segment lost 2 bases and the J segment 2 bases; nucleotides outside the gene matches: 2. In DNA, the CDR3 is TGCGCCAGCAGCTTAGCGGGGTCCACAGATACGCAGTATTTT. It specifies CASSLAGSTDTQYF.

This chain links TRBV29-1 with TRBJ1-5; D uncertain. The V and J ends lost 4 bases and 5 bases respectively, with 12 bases between them. The CDR3 loop spans 13 amino acids. CDR1 is SQVTM and CDR2 is ANQGSEA in the germline V gene. CDR3 in DNA: TGCAGCGTTGCCACCTCGGTTTATCAGCCCCAGCATTTT. It is translated as CSVATSVYQPQHF.

This chain uses TRBV19 with TRBJ2-7; 9 nucleotides align to TRBD2. V trimming: 3 bases; J trimming: 0 bases; junction bases outside the gene matches: 3. This CDR3 is built from 15 residues. Germline loops: CDR1 LNHDA, CDR2 SQIVND (reference sequence). CDR3 sequence: CASSILAGFSYEQYF. The CDR3 DNA sequence: TGTGCCAGTAGTATCCTAGCGGGATTCTCCTACGAGCAGTACTTC.

V gene TRBV14 combines with J gene TRBJ2-1; 12 nucleotides match TRBD2. CDR1 and CDR2 (germline): SGHDN, FVKESK. Trimming took 3 bases from V and 10 from J; bases not matched to a gene: 10. This CDR3 is 16 amino acids long. CDR3 amino acids: CASSQEGLAGTGEQFF. The CDR3, as DNA: TGTGCCAGCAGCCAGGAAGGACTAGCGGGAACGGGGGAGCAGTTCTTC. The full variable domain, in which reference TRBV14 and TRBJ2-1 provide the parts outside the CDR3, is EAGVTQFPSHSVIEKGQTVTLRCDPISGHDNLYWYRRVMGKEIKFLLHFVKESKQDESGMPNNRFLAERTGGTYSTLKVQPAELEDSGVYFCASSQEGLAGTGEQFFGPGTRLTVL.

The chain carries TRBV9 and TRBJ2-3; perhaps TRBD2 as D (6 bases). The CDR3 sequence is 18 residues long. Germline V gene sequence: CDR1 SGDLS, CDR2 YYNGEE. V lost 3 bases and J 3 bases, leaving 23 bases between the germline ends. CDR3 protein: CASSEGTNGRDLTDTQYF. In DNA form, the CDR3 reads TGTGCCAGCAGCGAGGGGACGAATGGGCGGGACCTTACAGATACGCAGTATTTT.

This clone was detected once. The chain employs TRBV10-1 and TRBJ1-1, with no clear D. The germline V gene has CDR1 WNHNN and CDR2 SYGVQD (reference sequence). This CDR3 has 12 amino acids. V dropped 3 bases and J dropped 4 bases, with 6 bases sitting between them. The CDR3 sequence is CASSDESTEAFF. The CDR3 DNA sequence: TGCGCCAGCAGTGATGAGAGCACTGAAGCTTTCTTT.

V is TRBV13 and J is TRBJ1-2, with a weak D call TRBD1 (6 bases). The CDR3 spans 14 residues. The germline V gene has CDR1 PRHDT and CDR2 FYEKMQ (reference sequence). Trimming cost V 0 bases and J 4 bases, with 9 bases left between them. For the CDR3, the DNA is TGTGCCAGCAGCTTAGGACAGGGAAGCTATGGCTACACCTTC. Residues: CASSLGQGSYGYTF.

The chain recombines TRBV9 with TRBJ2-3, with 11 bases fitting TRBD2. V lost 3 bases to trimming and J lost 1 base; unmatched junction nucleotides: 16. The CDR3 is 20 residues long. The germline V gene encodes CDR1 SGDLS and CDR2 YYNGEE. The CDR3 loop is CASSAPRDGTSGLGTDTQYF. In DNA form, the CDR3 reads TGTGCCAGCAGCGCGCCCCGGGACGGGACTAGCGGACTGGGCACAGATACGCAGTATTTT.

The rearrangement uses TRBV9 and TRBJ2-5; 9 bases match TRBD1. J lost 2 bases, V lost 3 bases, and 11 bases had no gene match. Germline CDR1 and CDR2: SGDLS and YYNGEE. CDR3 length: 17 residues. CDR3: CASSAGQGSFIQETQYF. CDR3 DNA sequence: TGTGCCAGCAGCGCGGGACAGGGCTCCTTCATTCAAGAGACCCAGTACTTC.

This chain uses TRBV25-1 with TRBJ1-1; unclear D gene. The germline gives CDR1 MGHDK, CDR2 SYGVNS. The CDR3 is 14 residues long. The V gene lost 1 base and the J gene lost 3 bases, with 9 bases spanning the gap. CDR3 amino acids: CASSELGRYTEAFF. In DNA, the CDR3 is TGTGCCAGCAGTGAATTAGGCAGGTACACTGAAGCTTTCTTT.

The chain carries TRBV5-4 and TRBJ2-1; tentatively, D is TRBD1 (5 bases). The V and J ends lost 0 bases and 7 bases respectively, with 14 bases between them. CDR3 length equals 15 residues. The V gene's germline CDR1 is SGHNT and CDR2 YYREEE (reference sequence). The DNA of the CDR3 is TGTGCCAGCAGCTTGGGGGGCGAGTGGGGTAATGAGCAGTTCTTC. Translated: CASSLGGEWGNEQFF.

This chain connects TRBV11-2 to TRBJ2-7; 8 bases line up with TRBD1. The CDR3 is 14 amino acids. Germline CDR1 reads SGHAT; CDR2 reads FQNNGV. J was trimmed by 0 bases and V by 7 bases; bases with no gene match: 5. The CDR3 protein is CASKAGTGSYEQYF. CDR3 sequence (DNA): TGTGCCAGCAAAGCCGGGACAGGCTCCTACGAGCAGTACTTC.